This T cell receptor (beta chain) was sequenced in a study of early T cells in non-severe SARS-CoV-2 infection. About the study: RNA in bulk from unsorted whole blood was sequenced, and chains were unpaired.

Unique molecular identifiers tagged individual cDNA molecules. TCRdb re-called the 5' RACE reads through MiXCR, storing one row per CDR3 protein. Of approximately 90,000 distinct CDR3 sequences in the sample, 16% were seen once. General study results and limits: A preference for anti-spike CD8 responses marked VDJdb matching, which missed private and CD4 specificities.

Details on this clonotype: Its specificity is unknown.

Germline V CDR1 and CDR2: KGHSH, LQKENI. This CDR3 comprises 15 residues. Trimming cost V 0 bases and J 7 bases, with 13 bases left between them. The chain has TRBV18 and TRBJ2-4; TRBD1 is a possible D gene (6 bases). The source of this sequence is an adult who was a healthcare worker with PCR-confirmed SARS-CoV-2 infection or an uninfected control (not recorded which). The specimen comprised whole blood, sampled at baseline. The CDR3 nucleotides read TGTGCCAGCTCACCACCGGGACACCCAAAGAACATTCAGTACTTC. This gives the protein CASSPPGHPKNIQYF.